The entry below gives a single T cell receptor beta chain sequence along with its context. Its antigen remains unidentified. This specimen belongs to a study of CD8 T cells in ankylosing spondylitis. For TCR beta, libraries came from quantitative 5'-RACE with molecular barcodes. TCRdb reanalysed the 5' RACE reads using MiXCR and keeps one entry per CDR3 protein. The sample includes a few hundred thousand distinct CDR3 sequences, around 24% of them seen just once. Study findings and constraints: Significantly higher representation of disease-linked clones was reported for matched ankylosing spondylitis synovial fluid. In peripheral blood, disease-linked CD8+ clones occurred at relatively low frequencies. A TCR beta motif of roughly eight highly homologous variants appeared characteristic of ankylosing spondylitis blood.

CDR3 length: 18 residues. Germline V CDR1 and CDR2: SGHTA, FQGTGA. Trimming cost V 5 bases and J 6 bases, with 26 bases left between them. The chain has TRBV7-3 and TRBJ2-1; weak D call: TRBD1 (8 bases). The sequence derives from a male donor with ankylosing spondylitis. The sample comprised blood, either unsorted or a sorted T cell fraction (not recorded which). The CDR3 sequence: CASSRQGQGQGGSNEQFF. CDR3 bases: TGTGCCAGCAGCCGCCAAGGACAGGGCCAGGGGGGGTCCAATGAGCAGTTCTTC.